This T cell receptor beta chain emerged from a study of blood T cells in healthy people across ages. Together with a sample-barcoded 5' primer, a J-beta primer mix was included in a second PCR lasting about 7 to 11 cycles. TCRdb re-called the 5' RACE reads through MiXCR, storing one row per CDR3 protein. The sample records around 940,000 distinct CDR3 sequences, approximately 50% being singletons. Germline trimming cut 0 bases from V and 5 bases from J; bases unmatched to any gene: 7. From germline, CDR1 is MNHEY and CDR2 SVGAGI. The CDR3 extends over 16 amino acids. The chain uses TRBV6-5 and TRBJ2-5; TRBD2 aligns across 9 bases. Sequencing input: blood. The source is a woman aged 60-75 years in good health. CDR3 in amino acids: CASSYSSSGTDETQYF. CDR3 sequence (DNA): TGTGCCAGCAGTTACTCGTCTAGCGGGACGGATGAGACCCAGTACTTC.